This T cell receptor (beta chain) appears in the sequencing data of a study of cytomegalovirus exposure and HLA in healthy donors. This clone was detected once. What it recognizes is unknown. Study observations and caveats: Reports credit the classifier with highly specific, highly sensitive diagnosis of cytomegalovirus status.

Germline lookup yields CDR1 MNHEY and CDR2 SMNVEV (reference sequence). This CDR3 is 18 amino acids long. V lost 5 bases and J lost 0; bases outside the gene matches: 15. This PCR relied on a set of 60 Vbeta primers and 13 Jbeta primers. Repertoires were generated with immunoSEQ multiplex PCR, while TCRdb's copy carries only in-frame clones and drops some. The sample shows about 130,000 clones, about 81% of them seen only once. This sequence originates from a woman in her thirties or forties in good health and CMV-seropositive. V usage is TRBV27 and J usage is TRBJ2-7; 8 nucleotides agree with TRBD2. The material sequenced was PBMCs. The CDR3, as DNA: TGTGCCAGCAGTCCACGCTACGGGGGGGTCGTTAGCTCCTACGAGCAGTACTTC. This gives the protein CASSPRYGGVVSSYEQYF.